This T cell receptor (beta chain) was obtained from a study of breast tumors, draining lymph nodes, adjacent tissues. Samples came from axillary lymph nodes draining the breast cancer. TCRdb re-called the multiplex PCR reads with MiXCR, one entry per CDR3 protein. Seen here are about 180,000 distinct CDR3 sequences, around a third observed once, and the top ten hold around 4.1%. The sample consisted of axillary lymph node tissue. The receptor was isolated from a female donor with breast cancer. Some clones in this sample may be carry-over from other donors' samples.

DNA of the CDR3: TGTGCCGAACCGGGACAGGGTCTCCCCTACGAGCAGTACTTC. Translated: CAEPGQGLPYEQYF. The rearrangement joins TRBV11-3 to TRBJ2-7, with 9 nucleotides matching TRBD1. Unmatched junction bases numbered 10, after V lost 11 bases and J lost 2 bases. Germline assignment: CDR1 SGHNT and CDR2 YENEEA. CDR3 length equals 14 residues.